One T cell receptor beta chain is described in this entry. The data derive from a study of blood T cell repertoires in COVID-19. Study in general: The study drew acute and convalescent COVID-19 samples from the United States, Italy and Spain. The cDNA or gDNA used as material had been derived from T cells, B-cell-depleted T cells, or PBMCs.

Looked up from germline, CDR1 is GTSNPN and CDR2 is SVGIG (reference sequence). This CDR3 comprises 15 residues. V was pared by 1 base and J by 1 base, with 13 bases between. As originally analysed: Reference gene primer amplification in the assay estimated nucleated cell counts. Clones were sequenced by immunoSEQ multiplex PCR, and TCRdb holds only the in-frame ones, with some missing. V, J and clone size are taken as reported in that table, and D and trimming were inferred from the DNA itself. The data hold under 200,000 clones, with around nine tenths observed a single time. The chain carries TRBV30 and TRBJ2-5, with unresolved D. The clonotype was recovered from a man between 70 and 80 years old with acute or convalescent COVID-19. The specimen was peripheral blood. The CDR3 sequence: CAWSAHYSFQETQYF. The CDR3 coding sequence is TGTGCCTGGAGTGCACATTACAGCTTCCAAGAGACCCAGTACTTC.